Detailed here is one TCR beta chain. Its matching antigen is unknown. TCRdb itself ran the reads through MiXCR, one entry per CDR3 protein. The table lists around 530,000 distinct CDR3 sequences, about 26% of them singletons, with about 13% in the top ten. CDR1 MNHEY and CDR2 SVGEGT come from the germline V gene. With 2 bases clipped from V and 5 bases from J, the junction kept 12 bases outside the gene matches. This CDR3 has 19 residues. These data come from a study of T cell repertoires in cytomegalovirus infection. As for the study in general: A matching HLA type, together with CMV infection, was signaled by public TCR beta signatures.

Study outcomes and limitations: CMV-specific TCR beta clonotypes restricted by HLA-C dominated the ex vivo response. Adding up the frequency of public TCR beta families identified people who carried CMV plus the relevant HLA.

What was sequenced was PBMCs. The sequence was obtained from a human donor in good health (CMV status not recorded). Some clones in this sample may be carry-over from other donors' samples. The chain combines TRBV6-2 or TRBV6-3 with TRBJ2-5, with 15 bases matching TRBD2. For the CDR3, the DNA is TGTGCCAGCAGTTACGCTCGGACTAGCGGGAGGGGTAATGGGGAGACCCAGTACTTC. Protein product: CASSYARTSGRGNGETQYF.